The entry below describes one T cell receptor beta chain. Its antigen remains unidentified. The V end lost 7 bases, the J end lost 6 bases, and 16 bases lay between the germline ends. The CDR3 extends over 15 amino acids. Looked up from germline, CDR1 is MNHNS and CDR2 is SASEGT. The data originate from a study of cytomegalovirus exposure and HLA in healthy donors. On the study more broadly: Researchers found that about 82% of about 400 genotyped donors fell within the Caucasian-associated ancestry cluster. General observations from the study: Researchers reported in a later analysis that common viral pathogens appeared linked to several top clusters.

The PCR employed 60 Vbeta primers together with 13 Jbeta primers. Clones were sequenced by immunoSEQ multiplex PCR, and TCRdb holds only the in-frame ones, with some missing. In the table there are around 85,000 clones, roughly 78% of which are singletons. This chain connects TRBV6-1 to TRBJ1-6, with D maybe TRBD1 (6 bases). The sample taken for sequencing was PBMCs. This receptor was taken from a young man in good health and CMV-seronegative. The CDR3 DNA reads as TGTGCCAGCAATCCTCAGACAGGTTCTAATTCACCCCTCCACTTT. It specifies CASNPQTGSNSPLHF.